This T cell receptor (beta chain) was captured by sequencing in a study of Ad26.COV2.S vaccination and SARS-CoV-2 variants (dated by TCRdb to the early 2020s). Regarding the study in general: Donors in the vaccine arm were drawn from COV1001, a multicentre, randomized, double-blind, placebo-controlled phase I-IIa trial testing Ad26.COV2.S in healthy adults. Ad26.COV2.S was administered intramuscularly at a dose of 5x10^10 or 1x10^11 viral particles, either as one shot or as two shots given 56 days apart. Sequencing of the TCRbeta repertoire served to evaluate the specificity and breadth of SARS-CoV-2-reactive T cell receptors following Ad26.COV2.S vaccination. The TCR-sequenced set comprised approximately 32 samples: around 20 Ad26.COV2.S vaccine recipients, 5 placebo recipients and 8 SARS-CoV-2 convalescent individuals. Trial participants were randomized into five groups of five: low-dose or high-dose Ad26.COV2.S given once or twice, or placebo on both occasions. Blinding of investigators to trial group allocation was maintained during experiments and outcome assessment. Paper-wide results and their limitations: Vaccine and placebo recipients had comparable non-spike TCR breadth, which fits with the vaccine containing only spike. After vaccination, spike-specific CD8+ and CD4+ T cell responses were reported to show substantial breadth. It was noted by the authors that total T cell responses may have been underestimated by the TCR breadth and depth analyses. Ad26.COV2.S recipients had higher spike-specific TCR breadth than placebo recipients (P = 0.0014). Comparing responses between vaccine doses or regimens was not something the study was powered to do.

In light of the paper, this sample's treatment or condition label describes: around 19 received Ad26.COV2.S at low or high dose, single or two shots; several received placebo; per-sample allocation not given. Repertoires of vaccine and placebo recipients were sequenced from samples taken on day 63 after the first injection. Cohort 1b enrolled around 24 adults aged 18-55 years at a single site in Boston, USA, between 29 July and 7 August 2020. Ad26.COV2.S consisted of a replication-incompetent adenovirus type 26 vector by which a prefusion-stabilized SARS-CoV-2 spike protein from the original Wuhan strain was expressed. V ends up 3 bases short and J 0 bases short, with an unmatched junction base count of 5. CDR3 length: 16 amino acids, cysteine to phenylalanine. Here the CDR3 DNA is all that survives: 48 bases in frame from base 1. From the germline V gene, CDR1 is SGHTA and CDR2 is FQGNSA. As to this clone: Which antigen it targets is not known. No base quality information exists; no much larger clone differs at one position.

TCRbeta CDR3 regions were sequenced with the immunoSEQ Assay. After extraction, genomic DNA underwent amplification by bias-controlled multiplex PCR, followed by high-throughput sequencing. For the original study's pipeline: To quantify the absolute abundance of each unique TCRbeta CDR3 region, sequences were collapsed and filtered. T cell fraction was estimated by normalization of TCRbeta template counts to usable DNA, with usable DNA being measured through amplification of reference genes present in all nucleated cells. Repertoire TCRs were annotated as SARS-CoV-2-specific by exact matching of V gene, CDR3 amino acid sequence and J gene to a known reactive TCR set. The reference SARS-CoV-2 TCR set came from MIRA and was filtered for enrichment in COVID-19-positive ImmuneCODE repertoires, removing public or cross-reactive TCRs. Based on the MIRA antigens, annotated TCRs were further analysed at the level of specific ORF or position within ORF. Breadth was defined as the number of annotated unique rearrangements divided by the total number of unique productive rearrangements, and depth was defined as the summed frequency of the annotated unique rearrangements. TCR breadth was compared between groups using two-sided Wilcoxon rank-sum tests. TCRdb took over this immuneACCESS table, retaining in-frame rearrangements with V and J assigned. Such tables are incomplete; in checked studies, under half of the missing clones stem from an unresolved V gene, and the remainder is unexplained. The V and J calls and clone size come from that table; D and trimming were worked out from the DNA. Here the sample has around 320,000 clones; 70% to 90% occur a single time. 1.5% to 2.5% of the sample comes from the top ten.

The TCR was taken from a person aged 18-65 years who received the Ad26.COV2.S COVID-19 vaccine or a placebo. Rearrangement joined TRBV7-2 to TRBJ2-1; 7 bases in between match TRBD2. This material consisted of peripheral blood, taken in a trial of Ad26.COV2.S vaccine versus placebo. At the DNA level, the sequence is TGTGCCAGCAGCTTTAGCGGGTTGAGCTCCTACAATGAGCAGTTCTTC. Protein translation: CASSFSGLSSYNEQFF.